The following is a T cell receptor beta chain sequence with its context. Its antigen is undetermined. The data were obtained in a study of cytomegalovirus exposure and HLA in healthy donors. Trimming took 4 bases from V and 0 from J; bases not matched to a gene: 9. The CDR3 extends over 16 amino acids. Germline values: CDR1 SGHRS, CDR2 YFSETQ. Findings of the study overall: Most sequenced TCRs were rare (though some public TCRs occurred in many donors).

PCR employed 60 Vbeta and 13 Jbeta primers. TCRdb keeps only in-frame clones here, not all; method: immunoSEQ multiplex PCR. The data hold 99,000 or so clones, with more than 60% observed a single time. Though probably carrying unrecorded immune exposures, donors were nominally healthy at sampling. This clonotype was obtained from a man aged 55 to 70 in good health and CMV-seropositive. Sequenced: PBMCs. The chain carries TRBV5-1 and TRBJ2-7; TRBD2 aligns across 8 bases. CDR3 in amino acids: CASSPDPGLGSYEQYF. DNA of the CDR3: TGCGCCAGCAGCCCTGATCCGGGACTAGGCTCCTACGAGCAGTACTTC.